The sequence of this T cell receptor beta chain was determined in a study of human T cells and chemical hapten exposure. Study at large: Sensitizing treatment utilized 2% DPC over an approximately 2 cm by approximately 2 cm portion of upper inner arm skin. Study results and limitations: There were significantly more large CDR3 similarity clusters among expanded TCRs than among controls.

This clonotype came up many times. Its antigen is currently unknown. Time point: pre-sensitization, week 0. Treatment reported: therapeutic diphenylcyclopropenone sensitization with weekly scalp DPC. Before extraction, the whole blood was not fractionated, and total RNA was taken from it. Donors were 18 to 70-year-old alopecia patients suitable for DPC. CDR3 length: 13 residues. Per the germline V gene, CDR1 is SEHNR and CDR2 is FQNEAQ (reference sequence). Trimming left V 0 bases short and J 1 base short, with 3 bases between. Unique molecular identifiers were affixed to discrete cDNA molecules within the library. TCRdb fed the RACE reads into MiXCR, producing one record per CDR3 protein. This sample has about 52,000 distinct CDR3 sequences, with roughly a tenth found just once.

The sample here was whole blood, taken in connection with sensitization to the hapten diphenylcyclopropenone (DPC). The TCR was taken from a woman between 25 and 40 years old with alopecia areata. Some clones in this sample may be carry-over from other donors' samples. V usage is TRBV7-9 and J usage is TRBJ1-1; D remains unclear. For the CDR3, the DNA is TGTGCCAGCAGCTTAGCGGGGAACACTGAAGCTTTCTTT. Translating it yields CASSLAGNTEAFF.